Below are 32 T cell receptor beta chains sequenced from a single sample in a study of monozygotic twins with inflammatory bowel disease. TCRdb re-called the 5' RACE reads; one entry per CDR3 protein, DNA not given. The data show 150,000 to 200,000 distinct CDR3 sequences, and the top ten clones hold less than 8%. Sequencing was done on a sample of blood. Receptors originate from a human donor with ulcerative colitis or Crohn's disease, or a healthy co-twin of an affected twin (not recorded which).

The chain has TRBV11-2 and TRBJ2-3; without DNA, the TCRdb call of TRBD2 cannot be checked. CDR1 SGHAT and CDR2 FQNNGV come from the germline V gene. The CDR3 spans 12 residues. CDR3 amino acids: CASGEGPDTQYF.

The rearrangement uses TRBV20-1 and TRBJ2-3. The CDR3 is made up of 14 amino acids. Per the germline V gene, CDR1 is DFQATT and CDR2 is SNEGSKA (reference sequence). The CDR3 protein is CSAREGASTDTQYF.

The CDR3 protein is CASREISHNTQYF. The gene calls are TRBV27 and TRBJ2-3. The CDR3 has 13 amino acids. Germline CDR1 and CDR2: MNHEY and SMNVEV (reference sequence).

The CDR3 loop reads CSARDDLGGDWADTQYF. This sequence joins TRBV20-1 and TRBJ2-3; TCRdb names TRBD1, which stays unverified in the absence of DNA. The CDR3 has 17 residues. The V gene's germline CDR1 is DFQATT and CDR2 SNEGSKA (reference sequence).

The CDR3 protein is CSAGGQSSYNEQFF. This chain uses TRBV20-1 with TRBJ2-1; TCRdb's D call of TRBD1 is untestable without DNA. Germline CDR1 and CDR2: DFQATT and SNEGSKA (reference sequence). The CDR3 length is 14 residues.

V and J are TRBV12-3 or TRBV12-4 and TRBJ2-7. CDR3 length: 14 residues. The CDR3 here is CASSYSDLIYEQYF.

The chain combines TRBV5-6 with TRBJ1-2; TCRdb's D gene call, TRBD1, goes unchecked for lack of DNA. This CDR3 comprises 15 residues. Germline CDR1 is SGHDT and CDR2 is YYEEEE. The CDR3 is CASSPPGTGSYGYTF.

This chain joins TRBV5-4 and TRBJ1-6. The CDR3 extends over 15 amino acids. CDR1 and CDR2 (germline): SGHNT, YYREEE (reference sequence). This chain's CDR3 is CASSLQGGGSSPLHF. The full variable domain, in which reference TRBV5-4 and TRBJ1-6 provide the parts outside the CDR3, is ETGVTQSPTHLIKTRGQQVTLRCSSQSGHNTVSWYQQALGQGPQFIFQYYREEENGRGNFPPRFSGLQFPNYSSELNVNALELDDSALYLCASSLQGGGSSPLHFGNGTRLTVT.

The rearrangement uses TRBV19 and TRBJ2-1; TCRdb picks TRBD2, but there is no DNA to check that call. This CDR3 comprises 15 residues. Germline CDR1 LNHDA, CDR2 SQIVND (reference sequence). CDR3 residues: CASSGASGRYNEQFF.

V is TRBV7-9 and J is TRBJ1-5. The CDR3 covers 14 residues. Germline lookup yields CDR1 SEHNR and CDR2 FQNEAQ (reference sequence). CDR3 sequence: CASSRQDSNQPQHF.

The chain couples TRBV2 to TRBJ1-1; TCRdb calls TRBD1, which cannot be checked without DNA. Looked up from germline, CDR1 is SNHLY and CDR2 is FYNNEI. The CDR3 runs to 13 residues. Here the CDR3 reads CASSGGWKTEAFF. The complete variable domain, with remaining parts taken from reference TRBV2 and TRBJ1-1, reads EPEVTQTPSHQVTQMGQEVILRCVPISNHLYFYWYRQILGQKVEFLVSFYNNEISEKSEIFDDQFSVERPDGSNFTLKIRSTKLEDSAMYFCASSGGWKTEAFFGQGTRLTVV.

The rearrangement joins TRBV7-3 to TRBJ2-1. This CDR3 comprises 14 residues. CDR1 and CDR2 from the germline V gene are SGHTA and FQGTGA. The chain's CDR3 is CASSLTPDFDEQFF.

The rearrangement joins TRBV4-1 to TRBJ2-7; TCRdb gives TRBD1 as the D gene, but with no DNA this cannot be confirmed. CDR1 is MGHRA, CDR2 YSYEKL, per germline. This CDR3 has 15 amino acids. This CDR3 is CASSHTTGEFYEQYF.

Here the CDR3 reads CASSLALPGGLYEQYF. The V call is TRBV7-8, the J call TRBJ2-7; with no DNA, the TCRdb D assignment of TRBD2 cannot be verified. Per germline, CDR1 SGHVS and CDR2 FQNEAQ. The CDR3 spans 16 residues. Using reference TRBV7-8 and TRBJ2-7 for the parts outside the CDR3, the full variable domain is GAGVSQSPRYKVAKRGQDVALRCDPISGHVSLFWYQQALGQGPEFLTYFQNEAQLDKSGLPSDRFFAERPEGSVSTLKIQRTQQEDSAVYLCASSLALPGGLYEQYFGPGTRLTVT.

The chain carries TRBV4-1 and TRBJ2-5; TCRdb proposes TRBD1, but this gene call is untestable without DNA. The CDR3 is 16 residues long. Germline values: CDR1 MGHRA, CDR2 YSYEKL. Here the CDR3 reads CASSPLTGATRETQYF.

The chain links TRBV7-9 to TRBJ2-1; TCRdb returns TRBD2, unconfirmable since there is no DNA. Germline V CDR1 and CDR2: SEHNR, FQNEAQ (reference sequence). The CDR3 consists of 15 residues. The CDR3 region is CASSLASGHYNEQFF. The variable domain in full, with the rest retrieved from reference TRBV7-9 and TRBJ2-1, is DTGVSQNPRHKITKRGQNVTFRCDPISEHNRLYWYRQTLGQGPEFLTYFQNEAQLEKSRLLSDRFSAERPKGSFSTLEIQRTEQGDSAMYLCASSLASGHYNEQFFGPGTRLTVL.

CDR3 loop: CASSARGDNGELFF. The rearrangement uses TRBV5-5 and TRBJ2-2; TCRdb selects TRBD1, and the lack of DNA leaves this call unchecked. CDR3 length: 14 residues. CDR1 and CDR2 from the germline V gene are SGHKS and YYEKEE (reference sequence).

CDR3 residues: CASSQSSDTEAFF. The V call is TRBV7-3, the J call TRBJ1-1. Germline V lookup: CDR1 SGHTA, CDR2 FQGTGA. The CDR3 contains 13 residues.

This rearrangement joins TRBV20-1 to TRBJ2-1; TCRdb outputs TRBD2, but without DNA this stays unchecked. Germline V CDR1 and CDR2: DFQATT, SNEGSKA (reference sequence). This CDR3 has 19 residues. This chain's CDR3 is CSARDQGFNRLAPYNEQFF.

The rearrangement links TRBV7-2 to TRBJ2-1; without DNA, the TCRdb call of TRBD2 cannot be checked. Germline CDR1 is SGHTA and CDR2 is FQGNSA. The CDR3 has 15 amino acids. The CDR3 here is CASSLGAGGHWEQFF.

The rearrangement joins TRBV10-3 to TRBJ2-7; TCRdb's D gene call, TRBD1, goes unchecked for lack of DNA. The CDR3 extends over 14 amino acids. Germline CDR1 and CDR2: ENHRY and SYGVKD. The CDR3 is CAVRGGDRGYEQYF.

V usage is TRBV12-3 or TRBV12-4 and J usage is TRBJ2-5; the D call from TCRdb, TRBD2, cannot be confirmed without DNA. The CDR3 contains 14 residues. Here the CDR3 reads CASSSGTPRETQYF.

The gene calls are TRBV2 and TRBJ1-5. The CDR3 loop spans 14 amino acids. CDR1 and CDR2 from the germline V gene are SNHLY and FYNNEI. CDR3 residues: CASAQRSSNQPQHF.

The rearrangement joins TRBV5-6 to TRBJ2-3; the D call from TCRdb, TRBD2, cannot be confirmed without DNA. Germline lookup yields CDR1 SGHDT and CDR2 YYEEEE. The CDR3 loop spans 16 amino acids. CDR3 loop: CASSLTSGGRTDTQYF.

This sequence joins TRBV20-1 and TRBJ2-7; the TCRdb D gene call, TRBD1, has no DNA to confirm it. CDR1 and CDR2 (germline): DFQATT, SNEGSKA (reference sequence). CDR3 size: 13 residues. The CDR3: CSARRDRGYEQYF.

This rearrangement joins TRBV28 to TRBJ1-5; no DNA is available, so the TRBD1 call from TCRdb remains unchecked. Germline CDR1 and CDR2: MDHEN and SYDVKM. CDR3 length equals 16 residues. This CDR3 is CASSLYKDRIDQPQHF.

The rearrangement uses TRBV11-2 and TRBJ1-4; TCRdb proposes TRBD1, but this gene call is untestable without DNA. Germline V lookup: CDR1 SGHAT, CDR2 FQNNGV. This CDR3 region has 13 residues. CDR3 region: CASSQGVNEKLFF.

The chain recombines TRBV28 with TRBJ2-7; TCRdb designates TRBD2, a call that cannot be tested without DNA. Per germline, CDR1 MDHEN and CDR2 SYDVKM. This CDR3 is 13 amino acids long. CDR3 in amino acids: CASSSTPLARVNF.

The CDR3 is CASSFRWGLGYTQYF. The chain links TRBV7-9 to TRBJ2-3; TCRdb reports TRBD2, a call that lacks DNA to check it against. The CDR3 totals 15 residues. Germline CDR1 and CDR2: SEHNR and FQNEAQ (reference sequence).

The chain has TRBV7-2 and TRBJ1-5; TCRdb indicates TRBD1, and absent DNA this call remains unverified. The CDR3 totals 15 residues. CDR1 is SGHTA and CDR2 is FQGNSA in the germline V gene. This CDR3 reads CASSLGDSANQPQHF.

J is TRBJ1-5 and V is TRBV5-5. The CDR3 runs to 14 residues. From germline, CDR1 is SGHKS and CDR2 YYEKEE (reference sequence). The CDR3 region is CASSLQPTNQPQHF.

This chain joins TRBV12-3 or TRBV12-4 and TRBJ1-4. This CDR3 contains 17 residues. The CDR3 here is CASSFKGIGLANEKLFF.